The 32 T cell receptor beta chains presented below share a single source sample, sequenced in a study of beta chain features in type 1 diabetes. Since all of the isolated RNA was reverse transcribed, expressed TCRB transcripts were what got sequenced. Only in-frame clones appear in the TCRdb table, and some are missing; sequencing was by immunoSEQ multiplex PCR. The repertoire has 350,000 to 450,000 clones, around 14% of them found once; the top ten carry roughly 0.033%. The specimen sequenced was naive CD4+ T cells from blood. These receptors were obtained from a man in his thirties or forties in good health.

This clone was counted only a few times. As DNA, the CDR3 is TGTGCCAGCAGCTCGACTAGACTCCAAGAGACCCAGTACTTC. Its translation is CASSSTRLQETQYF. The chain is built from TRBV2 and TRBJ2-5, with D tentatively TRBD2 (6 bases). Germline CDR1 is SNHLY and CDR2 is FYNNEI. V lost 6 bases, J lost 1 base, and 12 bases lay in between. The CDR3 is made up of 14 amino acids.

The table lists this clone with a few counts. CDR3 in amino acids: CASSLGVFRIETQYF. The CDR3 DNA reads as TGTGCCAGCAGCTTAGGGGTATTCCGGATAGAGACCCAGTACTTC. The rearrangement joins TRBV7-2 to TRBJ2-5; D uncertain. Trimming took off 1 base at V and 4 bases at J, with 13 bases between the two ends. Germline assignment: CDR1 SGHTA and CDR2 FQGNSA. The CDR3 consists of 15 residues.

This clone has a handful of counts. Mismatch with germline at one junction end may stem from a read error. This rearrangement joins TRBV7-2 to TRBJ2-5, with D maybe TRBD2 (5 bases). This CDR3 is 12 amino acids long. The germline CDR1 and CDR2 sequences are SGHTA and FQGNSA. CDR3 DNA sequence: TGTGCCAGCAGCTCAGACTACGGGTTCTCGAACTTC. Its protein product is CASSSDYGFSNF.

This clone was seen a few times. The V and J genes are TRBV10-3 and TRBJ1-2, with D maybe TRBD1 (6 bases). The CDR3 extends over 13 amino acids. Trimming removed 0 bases at V and 8 bases at J, with 10 bases between. From germline, CDR1 is ENHRY and CDR2 SYGVKD. This CDR3 is CAISESDSLGYTF. The CDR3 DNA is TGTGCCATCAGTGAGTCGGACAGCCTAGGCTACACCTTC.

In its sample, this clone was seen a few times. This chain connects TRBV19 to TRBJ2-5; perhaps TRBD1 as D (5 bases). This CDR3 is 13 amino acids long. V dropped 4 bases and J dropped 1 base, with 7 bases sitting between them. Germline V gene sequence: CDR1 LNHDA, CDR2 SQIVND (reference sequence). In DNA form, the CDR3 reads TGTGCCAGTAGTAAGACAGTCCAAGAGACCCAGTACTTC. Translated, it gives CASSKTVQETQYF.

The CDR3, as DNA: TGTGCCTGGGACTCGTCCGGAAACACCATATATTTT. The encoded protein is CAWDSSGNTIYF. The rearrangement links TRBV30 to TRBJ1-3; D is undetermined. There are 12 residues in the CDR3. The ends were cut back, 5 bases at V and 4 bases at J, with 9 bases in the middle. CDR1 and CDR2 (germline): GTSNPN, SVGIG (reference sequence).

This clone was observed a handful of times. The J gene is TRBJ2-1, the V gene TRBV30; 7 bases match TRBD2. V was pared by 3 bases and J by 2 bases, with 7 bases of the junction left unmatched. Looked up from germline, CDR1 is GTSNPN and CDR2 is SVGIG (reference sequence). This CDR3 region has 15 residues. Here the CDR3 DNA reads TGTGCCTGGAGGTACACCGGGACTACCTACAATGAGCAGTTCTTC. It specifies CAWRYTGTTYNEQFF.

A few counts support this clone. This chain links TRBV10-3 with TRBJ1-6; 9 bases align to TRBD1. The CDR3 is 14 amino acids. Germline V gene lookup returns CDR1 ENHRY and CDR2 SYGVKD. V lost 0 bases and J lost 9; bases outside the gene matches: 0. The CDR3 DNA reads as TGTGCCATCAGTGAGTCGACAGGGGGTTCACCCCTCCACTTT. Protein product: CAISESTGGSPLHF.

This clone has a handful of counts. This chain joins TRBV9 and TRBJ2-1; 7 bases are a match to TRBD2. V was clipped by 0 bases and J by 8 bases; unmatched bases: 8. The germline V gene has CDR1 SGDLS and CDR2 YYNGEE. The CDR3 consists of 15 residues. The CDR3 DNA follows: TGTGCCAGCAGCGTAGACCCCGGCGGGGGAGATGAGCAGTTCTTC. Residues: CASSVDPGGGDEQFF.

This chain uses TRBV10-3 with TRBJ2-5; TRBD2 matches at 10 bases. V trimming: 4 bases; J trimming: 6 bases; junction bases outside the gene matches: 14. The CDR3 consists of 17 residues. Germline V gene sequence: CDR1 ENHRY, CDR2 SYGVKD. Here the CDR3 reads CAISGNSGRNGPQTQYF. The CDR3 DNA is TGTGCCATCAGTGGGAATAGCGGGAGGAACGGGCCACAGACCCAGTACTTC.

This chain links TRBV30 with TRBJ1-2, with a possible D match to TRBD1 (6 bases). The CDR3 is 15 residues long. Per germline, CDR1 GTSNPN and CDR2 SVGIG (reference sequence). Trimming shortened V by 3 bases and J by 3 bases, and 17 bases separated the two germline ends. This CDR3 is CAWSRGNQGHYGYTF. CDR3 sequence (DNA): TGTGCCTGGAGCAGGGGTAATCAGGGGCACTATGGCTACACCTTC.

This chain uses TRBV9 with TRBJ2-1; no clear D gene. The V end was cut by 0 bases, the J end by 10 bases, with 11 bases between. Germline values: CDR1 SGDLS, CDR2 YYNGEE. The CDR3 covers 13 residues. The chain's CDR3 is CASSVGAPSEQFF. CDR3 DNA: TGTGCCAGCAGCGTAGGGGCTCCGAGCGAGCAGTTCTTC.

The rearrangement links TRBV7-9 to TRBJ2-1, with 8 bases lining up with TRBD2. Germline V gene data show CDR1 as SEHNR and CDR2 as FQNEAQ (reference sequence). The J segment lost 5 bases and the V segment lost 5 bases, leaving 8 bases of the junction unmatched. The length of the CDR3 is 15 residues. The CDR3 nucleotides are TGTGCCAGCAGCCGAAAGCGGGAGCTTCACAATGAGCAGTTCTTC. Its translation is CASSRKRELHNEQFF. Full variable domain (missing parts from reference TRBV7-9 and TRBJ2-1): DTGVSQNPRHKITKRGQNVTFRCDPISEHNRLYWYRQTLGQGPEFLTYFQNEAQLEKSRLLSDRFSAERPKGSFSTLEIQRTEQGDSAMYLCASSRKRELHNEQFFGPGTRLTVL.

This clone has a handful of counts. The rearrangement joins TRBV7-8 to TRBJ1-6; D uncertain. Germline V gene sequence: CDR1 SGHVS, CDR2 FQNEAQ. The CDR3 runs to 13 residues. Trimming cost V 5 bases and J 7 bases, with 9 bases left between them. In DNA form, the CDR3 reads TGTGCCAGCAGCGCAGGATCGAATTCACCCCTCCACTTT. Translated, it gives CASSAGSNSPLHF.

This clone was recorded only once. V usage is TRBV10-2 and J usage is TRBJ2-1; 10 positions match TRBD2. Unmatched junction bases numbered 14, after V lost 8 bases and J lost 4 bases. The V gene's germline CDR1 is WSHSY and CDR2 SAAADI. CDR3 length equals 17 residues. For the CDR3, the DNA is TGCGCCAGCGAAACGGAGAGCGGGGGGGCCTTTTACAATGAGCAGTTCTTC. As protein: CASETESGGAFYNEQFF.

The rearrangement links TRBV18 to TRBJ2-7; D is unclear. The germline gives CDR1 KGHSH, CDR2 LQKENI. V dropped 4 bases and J dropped 0 bases, with 10 bases sitting between them. The CDR3 extends over 14 amino acids. CDR3 protein: CASSRPVVSYEQYF. The CDR3 DNA follows: TGTGCCAGCTCACGACCCGTCGTCTCCTACGAGCAGTACTTC.

This clone has a handful of counts. This chain joins TRBV2 and TRBJ2-7; TRBD1 matches at 7 bases. CDR3 length: 13 amino acids. The trim removed 8 bases at V and 0 bases at J, leaving 4 bases unmatched. Germline CDR1 reads SNHLY; CDR2 reads FYNNEI. The CDR3 protein is CASRGQVSYEQYF. The CDR3 nucleotides read TGTGCCAGCCGAGGACAGGTCTCCTACGAGCAGTACTTC.

This clone was counted at least ten times. The chain carries TRBV30 and TRBJ1-2; D gene ambiguous. The ends were cut back, 0 bases at V and 3 bases at J, with 5 bases in the middle. Germline V gene data show CDR1 as GTSNPN and CDR2 as SVGIG (reference sequence). The CDR3 has 12 residues. The CDR3, as DNA: TGTGCCTGGAGTGTTGGTTACTATGGCTACACCTTC. Amino acids: CAWSVGYYGYTF.

The chain uses TRBV5-6 and TRBJ2-7; D unclear. Trimming removed 1 base from V and 6 bases from J, with 14 bases in between. Germline lookup yields CDR1 SGHDT and CDR2 YYEEEE. The CDR3 sequence is 14 residues long. CDR3: CASSLNLAISEQYV. The CDR3 coding sequence is TGTGCCAGCAGCTTGAACCTGGCTATTTCCGAGCAGTACGTC.

This clone was recorded a few times. This rearrangement joins TRBV9 to TRBJ2-1, with TRBD1 matching over 8 bases. The CDR3 has 15 residues. With V trimmed by 0 bases and J by 2 bases, 1 base remained unmatched. Germline-derived CDR1 and CDR2 are SGDLS and YYNGEE. The CDR3 region is CASSVEQGAYNEQFF. For the CDR3, the DNA is TGTGCCAGCAGCGTAGAACAGGGGGCCTACAATGAGCAGTTCTTC.

This clone came up a few times. This chain connects TRBV7-2 to TRBJ2-1; tentative D call: TRBD1 (6 bases). The CDR3 is 15 residues long. The germline gives CDR1 SGHTA, CDR2 FQGNSA. Trimming shortened V by 5 bases and J by 7 bases, and 18 bases separated the two germline ends. CDR3 sequence (DNA): TGTGCCAGCAGCCCCGCAGGGGCCCAGGTGAATGAGCAGTTCTTC. Its translation: CASSPAGAQVNEQFF.

This clone has a handful of counts. The chain couples TRBV29-1 to TRBJ2-3, with D perhaps TRBD1 (5 bases). This CDR3 is built from 15 residues. V shed 2 bases and J shed 0 bases, with 12 bases lying between them. Germline CDR1 reads SQVTM; CDR2 reads ANQGSEA. The CDR3 here is CSVERGQQSTDTQYF. The DNA for the CDR3 is TGCAGCGTTGAAAGAGGACAACAAAGCACAGATACGCAGTATTTT.

The rearrangement joins TRBV15 to TRBJ2-6; no clear D gene. The CDR3 has 15 amino acids. V lost 0 bases to trimming and J lost 2 bases, with 5 bases between them. Per germline, CDR1 LNHNV and CDR2 YYDKDF (reference sequence). The CDR3 bases are TGTGCCACCAGCAGAGATTCGACTGGGGCCAACGTCCTGACTTTC. Protein: CATSRDSTGANVLTF.

This clone was counted a few times. V gene TRBV18 combines with J gene TRBJ2-7; 7 bases map to TRBD2. V was pared by 6 bases and J by 0 bases, with 8 bases of the junction left unmatched. The CDR3 extends over 15 amino acids. Germline-derived CDR1 and CDR2 are KGHSH and LQKENI. The CDR3 protein is CASSPGGLSSYEQYV. The CDR3 DNA reads as TGTGCCAGCTCCCCGGGGGGACTGAGCTCCTACGAGCAGTACGTC.

The rearrangement joins TRBV5-1 to TRBJ2-1; D perhaps matches TRBD2 (7 bases). This CDR3 contains 14 residues. The V gene lost 9 bases and the J gene lost 1 base, with 14 bases spanning the gap. Germline V gene data show CDR1 as SGHRS and CDR2 as YFSETQ. CDR3 sequence: CATKGGPSYNEQFF. CDR3 coding DNA: TGCGCCACCAAGGGGGGGCCGTCCTACAATGAGCAGTTCTTC.

The chain uses TRBV6-6 and TRBJ2-2; 8 bases match TRBD2. The CDR3 has 15 residues. The J segment lost 6 bases and the V segment lost 5 bases, leaving 8 bases of the junction unmatched. Germline CDR1 reads MNHNY; CDR2 reads SVGAGI (reference sequence). The CDR3 nucleotides are TGTGCCAGCAGTAAATCCGGGACTAGGGCCGGGGAGCTGTTTTTT. Protein sequence: CASSKSGTRAGELFF.

The chain couples TRBV20-1 to TRBJ2-1; no firm D call. CDR1 and CDR2 (germline): DFQATT, SNEGSKA (reference sequence). V was cut by 3 bases and J by 9 bases, with 9 bases left in between. This CDR3 is 11 amino acids long. DNA for the CDR3: TGCAGTGCTAGGACCCCCGGTGAGCAGTTCTTC. Translated: CSARTPGEQFF.

This rearrangement joins TRBV19 to TRBJ2-7; no reliable D call. Germline V gene data show CDR1 as LNHDA and CDR2 as SQIVND (reference sequence). The CDR3 runs to 10 residues. V was cut by 8 bases and J by 2 bases, with 4 bases left in between. This chain's CDR3 is CASGTYEQYF. The CDR3 region has the DNA TGTGCCAGTGGAACCTACGAGCAGTACTTC. The full variable domain, rest sourced from reference TRBV19 and TRBJ2-7, is DGGITQSPKYLFRKEGQNVTLSCEQNLNHDAMYWYRQDPGQGLRLIYYSQIVNDFQKGDIAEGYSVSREKKESFPLTVTSAQKNPTAFYLCASGTYEQYFGPGTRLTVT.

The rearrangement uses TRBV30 and TRBJ2-2, with TRBD1 as a possible D gene (5 bases). Germline V gene sequence: CDR1 GTSNPN, CDR2 SVGIG (reference sequence). Between the trimmed V and J ends, which lost 0 bases and 6 bases, there was a span of 5 bases. The CDR3 is made up of 12 amino acids. CDR3: CAWSVGAGELFF. CDR3 DNA: TGTGCCTGGAGTGTAGGGGCCGGGGAGCTGTTTTTT.

This clone has only a few counts. This chain links TRBV7-9 with TRBJ1-6; TRBD1 agrees at 10 bases. Germline V gene lookup returns CDR1 SEHNR and CDR2 FQNEAQ (reference sequence). The CDR3 is 14 residues long. The junction had 3 bases not matched to a gene; V was cut back by 6 bases and J by 7 bases. The CDR3 spells CASSPGQGNSPLHF. DNA of the CDR3: TGTGCCAGCAGTCCGGGACAGGGGAATTCACCCCTCCACTTT.

The sample holds a few counts of this clone. The J gene is TRBJ1-2, the V gene TRBV4-3; D gene ambiguous. Germline CDR1 and CDR2: LGHNA and YSLEER. The CDR3 spans 14 residues. Between the trimmed V and J ends, which lost 1 base and 5 bases, there was a span of 11 bases. Here the CDR3 reads CASSQANRQYGYTF. DNA of the CDR3: TGCGCCAGCAGCCAAGCTAACAGACAATATGGCTACACCTTC.

This clone was detected a few times. The rearrangement joins TRBV30 to TRBJ1-1; a weak D match, TRBD1 (6 bases). This CDR3 spans 13 amino acids. V gave up 5 bases and J gave up 4 bases, with 14 bases separating them. Germline loops: CDR1 GTSNPN, CDR2 SVGIG (reference sequence). CDR3 coding DNA: TGTGCCTGGGCGCAGGGGATCGGCACTGAAGCTTTCTTT. Translation: CAWAQGIGTEAFF.